This TCR beta chain came from a study of vaccination and CD4 T cells after COVID-19 (dated by TCRdb to between 2021 and 2022). In terms of the full investigation: SARS-CoV-2 positivity had been established in the convalescent patients by nasal swab PCR, and mild disease was recorded in under ten of these patients and severe disease in one. In the convalescent cohort there were six males and four females, among whom were two Hispanic individuals, seven Caucasians, two Asians and one multiracial person. The cultures were stimulated with overlapping spike peptide pools from SARS-CoV-2 and from the common cold coronaviruses HCoV-NL63, HCoV-OC43 and HCoV-229E. Control cultures received a CEFX viral epitope pool as the positive control, an HIV-1 Nef peptide pool as the negative control, or no peptide. Post-vaccine blood samples were taken a median of roughly 72 days after the second vaccine dose, with a range of roughly 13 to 250 days. Each participant got two doses of either the Pfizer-BioNTech BNT162b2 vaccine (n=8) or the Moderna mRNA-1273 vaccine (n=2). The spike-specific CD4+ TCR repertoire was compared before and after mRNA vaccination in 10 to 11 COVID-19 convalescent patients and a handful of infection-naive healthy vaccine recipients. Post-COVID blood samples were collected from convalescent patients a median of around 100 days after diagnosis, with a range of roughly 30 to 170 days. Overall results and qualifications from the work: The number of convalescent patients in the study was relatively small, and the study did not examine early timepoints following natural infection. Of the vaccine-specific clones in convalescent patients, 304 of 307, or nearly all, reacted only to SARS-CoV-2 spike and did not cross-react with common cold coronaviruses. Among the post-vaccine SARS-CoV-2-reactive clones in convalescent patients, a median about 89% showed up only after vaccination, which suggests vaccine-specific priming. An increase in the median number of SARS-CoV-2-reactive clonotypes from 20 to 25 after infection to some 40 after vaccination was observed, but the change was not found to be significant.

In the case of this clonotype: Its antigen remains undetermined. Base qualities were left out, and no much larger clone turns up one base away.

The treatment or condition label corresponds to: roughly 11-day PBMC culture with coronavirus spike peptide pools or control peptides (ViraFEST assay). The ViraFEST assay was used in the study, in which antigen-specific T cells were expanded with peptide pools and expanded clonotypes were subsequently identified by TCR sequencing. Positive SARS-CoV-2 PCR tests in the convalescent patients dated from March to December 2020, before Alpha, Beta and Delta variants emerged in the United States. More than 1.5 million PBMCs per well were cultured in IMDM with roughly 5% human AB serum and 8 to 10 IU/ml IL-2, plus 10 ug/ml peptide pools. Half of the culture medium was replaced with fresh IL-2-containing medium on days 3 and 7. Once the cells had been in culture for about 10 days, the EasySep CD4+ T cell isolation kit was used to isolate CD4+ T cells by negative selection. Ficoll-Paque Plus gradient centrifugation was used to isolate PBMCs from whole blood, and the isolated PBMCs were then either used fresh or cryopreserved at -140C. Culture conditions were generally each tested in triplicate wells.

The receptor library was made with PCR. DNA from cultured CD4+ T cells underwent TCR sequencing with the Oncomine TCR Beta short-read assay at the Johns Hopkins FTIC core. Genomic DNA was extracted from the cultured CD4+ T cells with the QIAamp micro DNA kit. The Oncomine TCR Beta libraries from cultured CD4+ T cells were pooled using unique dual indexes and then sequenced on an Illumina iSeq 100. In the source study's methods: Non-productive sequences were filtered out, and CDR3s that did not start with C, did not end with F or W, or were shorter than 7 amino acids were discarded. Antigen-specific clonotypes were identified with the MANAFEST web application by comparing peptide-stimulated wells with reference and other culture wells. To be called positive, a clone needed an FDR below 0.05, an odds ratio above 5, and a productive frequency above 0.1% in at least two of three replicate wells. Clonotypes that were significantly expanded in both SARS-CoV-2 spike wells and at least one common cold coronavirus spike condition were defined as cross-reactive. Levenshtein distances (stringdist) and unrooted phylogenetic trees (ape) in R version 3.6.1 were used to assess CDR3 homology. The raw public data were reprocessed by TCRdb itself: fastp quality trimming at Q25, MiXCR clonotype calling, in-frame beta chains only. When rows share a CDR3 protein, they turn into one entry using the most common DNA and genes. These V and J calls originate from TCRdb's pipeline instead of the authors' own analysis. This sample comprises roughly 20,000 distinct CDR3 sequences, approximately 31% of them detected only once. Of the sample, 15% falls within the top ten clones.

CDR1 and CDR2 (SGHAT, FQNNGV) derive from the germline V gene. The CDR3 goes from the cysteine to the phenylalanine over 15 residues. Only the CDR3 DNA is retained, 45 bases long and in frame from the first base. V is pared back by 5 bases and J by 2 bases, with 15 bases lying between the germline termini. Sequencing input: cultured CD4+ T cells from blood. The sequence derives from a human donor with COVID-19. Recombination linked TRBV11-2 to TRBJ2-5; TRBD1 is perhaps the D gene, given 5 matching bases. The CDR3 reads CASSTRRQLQETQYF. The nucleotide sequence is given as TGTGCCAGCAGCACCCGACGACAGTTACAAGAGACCCAGTACTTC.